Listed here are 3 T cell receptor beta chains from one sample, sequenced in a study of CD8+CD57+ T cells in acquired aplastic anemia listed by TCRdb under 2018. Sequencing relied on an Illumina HiSeq 2000. Genomic DNA was used as template for profiling of TCR beta VDJ combinations and CDR3 sequences. TCRdb reworked the public reads: Q25 trimming with fastp, MiXCR clone assembly, productive beta chains retained. Duplicate CDR3 protein sequences are folded into a single record with the most common DNA and genes. Recorded for this sample are over 200,000 distinct CDR3 sequences; around 60% of them occurred a single time. The ten largest clones take up roughly 29% of the sample. Sequencing used sorted CD4+, CD8+, or CD8+CD57+ T cells (not recorded which) from PBMCs. These receptors all come from a human donor in good health.

The rearrangement links TRBV19 to TRBJ2-1, with a tentative D call TRBD1 (5 bases). V was clipped by 5 bases and J by 4 bases, with 27 bases between them. This CDR3 has 19 residues. CDR1 is LNHDA, CDR2 SQIVND, per germline (reference sequence). CDR3 DNA sequence: TGTGCCAGTAGTGCCCCCCCGCGAACAGGAGATTTGAGGTACAATGAGCAGTTCTTC. Protein sequence: CASSAPPRTGDLRYNEQFF.

In DNA form, the CDR3 reads TGTGCCAGCAGCTTATCCCGGGGATCCCACGAGCAGTACTTC. Protein: CASSLSRGSHEQYF. The chain combines TRBV7-8 with TRBJ2-7, with D perhaps matching TRBD2 (5 bases). V lost 2 bases and J 5 bases, leaving 13 bases between the germline ends. The CDR3 runs to 14 residues. CDR1 SGHVS and CDR2 FQNEAQ come from the germline V gene. The complete variable domain, with remaining parts taken from reference TRBV7-8 and TRBJ2-7, reads GAGVSQSPRYKVAKRGQDVALRCDPISGHVSLFWYQQALGQGPEFLTYFQNEAQLDKSGLPSDRFFAERPEGSVSTLKIQRTQQEDSAVYLCASSLSRGSHEQYFGPGTRLTVT.

This chain joins TRBV20-1 and TRBJ1-1, with 7 bases lining up with TRBD1. The CDR3 consists of 14 residues. The V gene's germline CDR1 is DFQATT and CDR2 SNEGSKA (reference sequence). The V and J ends lost 2 bases and 0 bases, in that order; junction bases with no gene match: 3. CDR3 nucleotide sequence: TGCAGTGCTAGACAGGGACAGATGAACACTGAAGCTTTCTTT. As protein: CSARQGQMNTEAFF.